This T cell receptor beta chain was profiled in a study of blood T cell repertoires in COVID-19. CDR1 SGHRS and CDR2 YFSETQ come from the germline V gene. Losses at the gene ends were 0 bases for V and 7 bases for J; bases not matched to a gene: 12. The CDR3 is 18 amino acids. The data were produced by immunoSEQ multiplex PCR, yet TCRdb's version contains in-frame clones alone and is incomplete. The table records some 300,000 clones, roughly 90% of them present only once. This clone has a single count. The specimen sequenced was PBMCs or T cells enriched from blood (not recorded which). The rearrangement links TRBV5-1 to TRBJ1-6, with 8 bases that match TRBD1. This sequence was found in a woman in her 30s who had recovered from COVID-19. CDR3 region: CASSLGMAGGVGNSPLHF. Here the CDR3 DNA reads TGCGCCAGCAGCTTGGGGATGGCAGGGGGCGTCGGGAATTCACCCCTCCACTTT.